This T cell receptor beta chain was identified in a study of Ad26.COV2.S vaccination and SARS-CoV-2 variants. Study-wide context: Intramuscular Ad26.COV2.S at 5x10^10 or 1x10^11 viral particles.

Treatment here: about 20 received Ad26.COV2.S at low or high dose, single or two shots; roughly five received placebo; per-sample allocation not given. All samples were drawn on day 63, counting from the first vaccine or placebo injection. Immunization relied on an Ad26 vector, which expressed Wuhan-strain SARS-CoV-2 spike. Germline CDR1 reads SGHKS; CDR2 reads YYEKEE (reference sequence). The CDR3 loop spans 14 amino acids. The V and J ends lost 6 bases and 5 bases, in that order; junction bases with no gene match: 8. Sequencing was performed with immunoSEQ multiplex PCR; in TCRdb, only in-frame clones are kept and a portion is missing. This sample yields about 350,000 clones, of which 88% are seen a single time; around 6.1% belongs to the top ten.

The receptor was derived from a person between 18 and 65 years old who received the Ad26.COV2.S COVID-19 vaccine or a placebo. The specimen comprised peripheral blood, sampled in a trial of Ad26.COV2.S vaccine versus placebo. The chain couples TRBV5-5 to TRBJ1-1; 9 bases match TRBD1. CDR3 coding DNA: TGTGCCAGCACCAAACAGGGGGCCTGGACTGAAGCTTTCTTT. It is translated as CASTKQGAWTEAFF.